This entry is about one T cell receptor (beta chain). This clone occurred a few times. Its binding antigen is unknown. No base quality information exists; no much larger clone differs at one position. These data belong to a study of cytomegalovirus exposure and HLA in healthy donors (dated by TCRdb to 2016 to 2017). Concerning the study at large: An earlier analysis of roughly 630 of the donors reported 250 to 350 Gb of sequence data and approximately 110 million unique TCR beta sequences from around 200 million T cells. Rather than using new phenotypic data, the later analysis identified candidate immune exposures from TCR beta sequences and from how often those sequences occurred across donors. Besides the first cohort of roughly 660 subjects, a separate validation cohort made up of 120 different subjects was used. HLA typing covered class I and class II loci at four-digit resolution. Among the roughly 400 genotyped donors, around 81% belonged to the genetic ancestry cluster associated with self-reported Caucasian donors. To predict cytomegalovirus infection status, the study brought together high-throughput TCR immunosequencing, statistical association of individual TCRs with disease status, and machine learning. The number of donors typed differed by locus, with 629-630 for A, B, C, DRB1 and DQB1, around 560 for DQA1, 600 to 610 for DPA1, and 400 to 490 for DPB1. All discovery cohort repertoires had been generated on a single sequencing platform. Donor age, sex, ethnicity and CMV serostatus were compiled alongside the repertoire data. Roughly five DR-DQ haplotypes were treated as single units for association and clustering because of strong linkage in the cohort. The study was designed to test whether signatures of past pathogen exposure could be identified by cataloging public T cell receptors. About 330 gigabases of sequencing data and around 85 million unique TCR sequences made up an early release that covered some 640 HLA-typed donors. The study profiled the T cell repertoires of hundreds of subjects by immunosequencing and related them to cytomegalovirus serostatus. To decide whether each TCR beta V gene segment behaved as functional or pseudogenic, an earlier analysis of some 540 of the donors relied on high-throughput TCR beta sequencing. Among several hundred genotyped donors of the cohort, an average of about 240,000 unique TCR beta nucleotide sequences was sequenced per donor, of which roughly 17% were non-productive. In a later genetic analysis, genome-wide SNP genotypes for about three fifths of the roughly 670 donors were used, and that subset was treated as a discovery cohort. To study patterns of TCR occurrence, a later analysis re-analyzed previously published TCR beta repertoires from 700 or so donors and added high-resolution HLA genotyping. The paper as a whole reports these results and caveats: Because HLA typing was unavailable for some donors at each locus, only the typed subset was used in association tests. In a later genetic analysis, a missense DCLRE1C variant was associated with V-gene and J-gene trimming of TCR beta chains, and the association was replicated in an independent cohort. Several of the top co-occurrence clusters appeared to be linked to parvovirus B19, influenza, CMV and Epstein-Barr virus, according to a later analysis. The study listed 150 to 200 TCR beta chains as associated with cytomegalovirus. The sequencing pipeline was judged likely to have produced a cluster of highly shared sequence variants as a technical artifact. In vitro tests confirmed that a few of the cytomegalovirus-associated TCR beta chains recognize cytomegalovirus antigens. The classifier was reported to diagnose cytomegalovirus status with high specificity and sensitivity in both the original cohort and the validation cohort. In a later analysis, HLA-associated TCR beta chains showed more clonal expansion and lower generation probabilities than non-associated chains that were equally common. The 87-base-pair reads could not distinguish some IMGT-functional V segments, including TRBV6-2 and TRBV6-3, so those segments were excluded. Immune exposure information for the cohort was limited to CMV serostatus. In an earlier analysis of more than 450 of the donors, most TCR beta V segments were observed in productive rearrangements about 87% or about 30% of the time, broadly matching IMGT annotations. The presence/absence analyses assumed that sequencing depth was roughly uniform across donors, and that assumption may not be true. In a later analysis, the rate of TCR association differed among HLA loci, with DRB1 alleles having the most associated TCRs and HLA-C alleles having the fewest. A later analysis found that most CMV-associated TCR beta chains appeared HLA-restricted, with HLA associations seemingly driven largely by CMV exposure. The authors suggested that the approach could potentially be extended to other disease states and immunological phenotypes. Across donors, most TCR sequences were observed very rarely, whereas some public TCRs were present in many individuals. A further reported finding was that TCR beta sequences accurately predicted the HLA-A and HLA-B alleles for most subjects in the first cohort. In a later analysis, more than 15,000 TCR beta sequences were associated with specific HLA alleles at a false discovery rate of 0.05. In this cohort, only TCR beta chains were sequenced, and detectable features were limited by the absence of alpha or paired-chain data. Strong co-occurrence of HLA alleles, especially DR and DQ, made assigning TCR associations to individual alleles difficult. Compared with the roughly 600-donor mean, donors in an Asian-associated ancestry cluster had fewer N-insertions in productive TCRs, according to a later genetic analysis. Correlated functional status among segregating V segments might reflect linkage disequilibrium, but an unknown experimental factor could not be ruled out. Because counts were too low, about 18 rarely observed V segments, including chromosome 9 orphons, were excluded from the earlier analysis of 500 to 700 of the donors.

The library was generated by the immunoSEQ multiplex PCR assay. For the multiplex PCR, a mixture combining 60 forward primers for TCR Vbeta segments and 13 reverse primers for TCR Jbeta segments was used. A multiplex PCR assay on genomic DNA amplified the CDR3 region of rearranged TCR beta genes. The Illumina HiSeq System was used to sequence the amplified TCR beta libraries as 87-base-pair reads. Regarding the original processing steps: A later analysis tallied roughly 76 million unique TCR beta chains across the 666 repertoires, and about 10 million of those chains were shared by two or more donors. To remove PCR and sequencing errors, raw reads were error-corrected and collapsed into unique sequences using a nearest-neighbor algorithm that merged closely related sequences. V, D and J gene segments were assigned by aligning CDR3 sequences to IMGT reference sequences. Each retained sequence needed at least a six-nucleotide match to both a V gene segment and a J gene segment. A rearrangement was called productive if the CDR3 had no stop codons and remained in frame with V and J, and every other rearrangement was called non-productive. CDR3 was defined by IMGT convention, running from the second conserved V-encoded cysteine to the conserved J-encoded phenylalanine. The earlier analysis of some 580 of the donors excluded any sequence lacking an unambiguous match to a single V gene segment. In an earlier analysis of some 590 of the donors, a V segment was called functional when productive rearrangements were above 56.7%, and segregating when the standard deviation between donors exceeded 5%. A statistical classification framework was built to diagnose cytomegalovirus status from the catalog of TCR beta chain sequences. V and J gene assignment, in a later analysis, came from comparing TCR nucleotide sequences with IMGT/GENE-DB human TR gene sequences. In a later analysis, CDR3 sequences and most-parsimonious VDJ recombination scenarios were assigned using the TCRdist pipeline. In a later analysis, each TCR beta chain was defined by its CDR3 amino acid sequence together with its V-gene family, and reads without a unique V-gene family were excluded. As a way to deal with suspected cross-contamination and a sequencing artifact, a later analysis dropped approximately 570 nucleotide sequences that were highly shared and had low generation probability. For each public chain, a later analysis derived a clonal expansion index from normalized ranks of inferred template counts within each repertoire. A later analysis computed generation probabilities with a VDJ recombination model fitted to out-of-frame rearrangements, and checked the results against IGoR. Hypergeometric tests were used in a later analysis to score TCR-TCR, TCR-HLA and TCR-CMV co-occurrence, with a repertoire-size bias correction applied to the TCR pairs. To estimate false discovery rates, a later analysis permuted the HLA or CMV assignments 20 times. In a later analysis, co-occurring TCRs were grouped with DBSCAN, and TCRdist sequence similarity was added when clustering was performed within HLA-allele-positive subsets. Co-occurrence clustering excluded repertoires with fewer than 30,000 or more than 120,000 public chains, plus five with anomalous nucleotide sharing. TCRdb re-hosts the immuneACCESS table, in-frame sequences only. Its copies lack some clones; in the studies checked, an unresolved V gene accounts for under half of them, and the cause for the rest is not known. V and J calls and clone size are those listed in that table; D and trimming were worked out from the DNA. In this sample the table shows 30,000 to 40,000 clones, roughly three quarters of which occur a single time. The top ten constitute about 4% of the sample.

The cohort consisted of more than 650 healthy bone marrow donors. All cohort members were sampled while nominally healthy, although unrecorded immune exposures were likely present. The donor was CMV seronegative and belonged to the group of over 300 seronegative cohort members. A peripheral blood sample was collected from each donor, and TCR beta sequencing was performed on peripheral blood mononuclear cells. The Qiagen DNeasy Blood Extraction Kit was used to extract genomic DNA from the blood cell samples. Sequences SGHNT (CDR1) and YYREEE (CDR2) are obtained from the germline V gene (reference sequence). After removal of 4 bases from V and 0 bases from J, the junction retains 12 bases not matched to a gene. The CDR3, cysteine through phenylalanine, is 18 amino acids long. CDR3 DNA only is kept here, 54 bases in frame from base 1.

The chain employs TRBV5-4 and TRBJ2-7; 11 middle bases align to TRBD2. This clonotype originated in a middle-aged man in good health and CMV-seronegative. The sequenced sample consisted of PBMCs. The DNA sequence is TGTGCCAGCAGCCGCCTTGATCTAGCGGGGGGCCTCTCCTACGAGCAGTACTTC. Its translation reads: CASSRLDLAGGLSYEQYF. Reference TRBV5-4 and TRBJ2-7 proteins supply the regions before and after the CDR3; the full variable domain is: ETGVTQSPTHLIKTRGQQVTLRCSSQSGHNTVSWYQQALGQGPQFIFQYYREEENGRGNFPPRFSGLQFPNYSSELNVNALELDDSALYLCASSRLDLAGGLSYEQYFGPGTRLTVT.